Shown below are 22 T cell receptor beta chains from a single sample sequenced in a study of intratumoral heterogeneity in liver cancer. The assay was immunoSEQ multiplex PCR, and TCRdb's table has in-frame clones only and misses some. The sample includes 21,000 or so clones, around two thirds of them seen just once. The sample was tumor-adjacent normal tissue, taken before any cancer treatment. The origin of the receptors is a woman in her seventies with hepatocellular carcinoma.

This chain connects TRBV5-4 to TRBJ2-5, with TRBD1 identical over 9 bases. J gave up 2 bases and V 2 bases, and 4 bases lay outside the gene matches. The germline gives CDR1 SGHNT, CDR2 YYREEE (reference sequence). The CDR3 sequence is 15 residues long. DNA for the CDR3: TGTGCCAGCAGCTTCGGGACAGGGAGGCAAGAGACCCAGTACTTC. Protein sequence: CASSFGTGRQETQYF. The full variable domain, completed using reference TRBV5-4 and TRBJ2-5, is ETGVTQSPTHLIKTRGQQVTLRCSSQSGHNTVSWYQQALGQGPQFIFQYYREEENGRGNFPPRFSGLQFPNYSSELNVNALELDDSALYLCASSFGTGRQETQYFGPGTRLLVL.

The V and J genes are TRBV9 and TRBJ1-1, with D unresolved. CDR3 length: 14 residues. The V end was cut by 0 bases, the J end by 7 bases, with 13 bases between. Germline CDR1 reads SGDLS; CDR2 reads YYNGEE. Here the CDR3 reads CASSVALLGGEAFF. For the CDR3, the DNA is TGTGCCAGCAGCGTAGCCCTCCTGGGAGGTGAAGCTTTCTTT.

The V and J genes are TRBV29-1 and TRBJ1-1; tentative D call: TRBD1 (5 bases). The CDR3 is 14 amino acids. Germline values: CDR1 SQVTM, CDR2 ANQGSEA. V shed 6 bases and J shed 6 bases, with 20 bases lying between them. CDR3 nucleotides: TGCAGCGTCGATATTTACACAGGAGGAGCTGAAGCTTTCTTT. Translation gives CSVDIYTGGAEAFF.

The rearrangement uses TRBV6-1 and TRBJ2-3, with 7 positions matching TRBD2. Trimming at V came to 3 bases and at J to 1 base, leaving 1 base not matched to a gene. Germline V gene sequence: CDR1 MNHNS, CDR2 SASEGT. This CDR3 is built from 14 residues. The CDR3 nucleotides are TGTGCCAGCAGTGAGGGGGGGGGCACAGATACGCAGTATTTT. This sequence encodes CASSEGGGTDTQYF.

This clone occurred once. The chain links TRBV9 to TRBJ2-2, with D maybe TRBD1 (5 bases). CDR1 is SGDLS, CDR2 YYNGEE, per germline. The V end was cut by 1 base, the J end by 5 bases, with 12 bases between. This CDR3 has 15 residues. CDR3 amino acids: CASSVQPAGTGELFF. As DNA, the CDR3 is TGTGCCAGCAGCGTACAACCCGCAGGGACCGGGGAGCTGTTTTTT. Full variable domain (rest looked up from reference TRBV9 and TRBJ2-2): DSGVTQTPKHLITATGQRVTLRCSPRSGDLSVYWYQQSLDQGLQFLIQYYNGEERAKGNILERFSAQQFPDLHSELNLSSLELGDSALYFCASSVQPAGTGELFFGEGSRLTVL.

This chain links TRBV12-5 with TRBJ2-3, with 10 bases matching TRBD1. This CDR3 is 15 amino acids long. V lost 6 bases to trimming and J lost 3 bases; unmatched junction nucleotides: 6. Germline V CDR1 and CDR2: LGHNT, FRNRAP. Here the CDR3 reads CASGPGQGLTDTQYF. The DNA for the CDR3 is TGTGCTAGTGGGCCGGGACAGGGGCTTACAGATACGCAGTATTTT.

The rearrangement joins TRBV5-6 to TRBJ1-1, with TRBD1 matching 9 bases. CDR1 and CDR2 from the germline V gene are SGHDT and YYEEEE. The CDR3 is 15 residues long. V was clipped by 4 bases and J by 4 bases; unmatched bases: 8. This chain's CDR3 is CASSKRQGGGTEAFF. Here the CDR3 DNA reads TGTGCCAGCAGCAAGCGACAGGGGGGGGGCACTGAAGCTTTCTTT. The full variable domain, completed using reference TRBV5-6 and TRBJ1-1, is DAGVTQSPTHLIKTRGQQVTLRCSPKSGHDTVSWYQQALGQGPQFIFQYYEEEERQRGNFPDRFSGHQFPNYSSELNVNALLLGDSALYLCASSKRQGGGTEAFFGQGTRLTVV.

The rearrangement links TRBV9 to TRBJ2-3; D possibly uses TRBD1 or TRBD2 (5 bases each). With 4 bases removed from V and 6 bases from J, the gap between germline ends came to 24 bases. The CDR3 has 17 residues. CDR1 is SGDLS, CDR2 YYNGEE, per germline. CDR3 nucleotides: TGTGCCAGCAGCTCCCCCGGGTGGGGGAGAGGGGCCGATACGCAGTATTTT. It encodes CASSSPGWGRGADTQYF.

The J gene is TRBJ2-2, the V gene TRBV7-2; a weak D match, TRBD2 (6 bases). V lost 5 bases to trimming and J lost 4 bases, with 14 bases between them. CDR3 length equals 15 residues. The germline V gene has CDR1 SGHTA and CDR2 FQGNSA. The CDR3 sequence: CASSVSGSGTGELFF. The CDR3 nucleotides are TGTGCCAGCAGCGTTTCCGGGAGCGGCACCGGGGAGCTGTTTTTT.

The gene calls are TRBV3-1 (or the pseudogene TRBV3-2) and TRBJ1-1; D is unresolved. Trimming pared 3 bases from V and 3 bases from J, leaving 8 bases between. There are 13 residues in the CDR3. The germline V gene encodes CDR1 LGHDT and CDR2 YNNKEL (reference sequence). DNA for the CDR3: TGTGCCAGCAGCCAGCGCAGAGACACTGAAGCTTTCTTT. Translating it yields CASSQRRDTEAFF.

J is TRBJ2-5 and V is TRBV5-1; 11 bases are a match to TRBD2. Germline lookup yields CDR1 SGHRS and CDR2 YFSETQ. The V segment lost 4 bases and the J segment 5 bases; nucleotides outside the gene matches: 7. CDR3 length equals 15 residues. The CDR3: CASSLLAGGKETQYF. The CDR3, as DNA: TGCGCCAGCAGCCTTCTAGCGGGAGGAAAGGAGACCCAGTACTTC.

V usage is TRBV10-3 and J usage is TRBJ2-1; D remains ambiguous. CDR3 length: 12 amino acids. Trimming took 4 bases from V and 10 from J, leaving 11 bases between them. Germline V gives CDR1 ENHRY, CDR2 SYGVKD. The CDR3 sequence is CAISAATREQFF. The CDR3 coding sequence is TGTGCCATCAGTGCTGCTACAAGGGAGCAGTTCTTC.

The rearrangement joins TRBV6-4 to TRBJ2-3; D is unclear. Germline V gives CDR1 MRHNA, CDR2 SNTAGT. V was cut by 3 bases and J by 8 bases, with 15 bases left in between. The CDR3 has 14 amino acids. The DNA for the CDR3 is TGTGCCAGCAGTGATGTTTGGCCTACCGGTACGCAGTATTTT. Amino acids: CASSDVWPTGTQYF.

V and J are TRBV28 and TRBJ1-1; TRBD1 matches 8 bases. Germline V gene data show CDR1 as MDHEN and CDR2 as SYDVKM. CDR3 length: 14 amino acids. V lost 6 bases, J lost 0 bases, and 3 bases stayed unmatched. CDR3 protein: CASSPGGLNTEAFF. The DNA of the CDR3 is TGTGCCAGCAGCCCAGGGGGCTTGAACACTGAAGCTTTCTTT.

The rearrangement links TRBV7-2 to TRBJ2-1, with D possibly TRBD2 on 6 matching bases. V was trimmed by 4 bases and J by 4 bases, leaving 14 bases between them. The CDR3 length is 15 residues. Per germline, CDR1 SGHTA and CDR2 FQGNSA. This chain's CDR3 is CASSSPGSGYNEQFF. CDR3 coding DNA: TGTGCCAGCAGCTCGCCGGGTAGCGGATACAATGAGCAGTTCTTC. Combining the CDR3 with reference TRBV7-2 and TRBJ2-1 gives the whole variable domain GAGVSQSPSNKVTEKGKDVELRCDPISGHTALYWYRQSLGQGLEFLIYFQGNSAPDKSGLPSDRFSAERTGGSVSTLTIQRTQQEDSAVYLCASSSPGSGYNEQFFGPGTRLTVL.

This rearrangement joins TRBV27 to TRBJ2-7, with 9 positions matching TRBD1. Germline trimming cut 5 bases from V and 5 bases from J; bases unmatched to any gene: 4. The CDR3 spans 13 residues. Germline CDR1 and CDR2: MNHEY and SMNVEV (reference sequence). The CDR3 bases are TGTGCCAGCAGTCACCGGGACAGGGACGAGCAGTACTTC. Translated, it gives CASSHRDRDEQYF.

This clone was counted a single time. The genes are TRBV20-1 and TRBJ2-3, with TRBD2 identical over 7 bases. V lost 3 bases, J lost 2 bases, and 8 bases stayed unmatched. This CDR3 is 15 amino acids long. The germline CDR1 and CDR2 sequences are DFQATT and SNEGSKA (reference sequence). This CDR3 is CSASGLVGFTDTQYF. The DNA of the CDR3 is TGCAGTGCTAGTGGACTAGTTGGGTTCACAGATACGCAGTATTTT.

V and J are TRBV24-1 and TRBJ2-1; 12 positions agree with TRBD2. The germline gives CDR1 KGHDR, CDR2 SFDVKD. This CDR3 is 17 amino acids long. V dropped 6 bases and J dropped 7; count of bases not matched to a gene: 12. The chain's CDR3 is CATSTTSGRFPGNEQFF. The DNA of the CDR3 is TGTGCCACCAGTACTACTAGCGGGAGGTTTCCTGGGAATGAGCAGTTCTTC.

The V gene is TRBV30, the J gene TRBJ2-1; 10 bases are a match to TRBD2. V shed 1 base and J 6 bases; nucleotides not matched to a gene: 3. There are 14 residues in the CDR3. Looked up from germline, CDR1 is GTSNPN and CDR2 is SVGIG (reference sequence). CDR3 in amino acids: CAWSASSGSNEQFF. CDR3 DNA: TGTGCCTGGAGTGCTTCTAGCGGGAGCAATGAGCAGTTCTTC.

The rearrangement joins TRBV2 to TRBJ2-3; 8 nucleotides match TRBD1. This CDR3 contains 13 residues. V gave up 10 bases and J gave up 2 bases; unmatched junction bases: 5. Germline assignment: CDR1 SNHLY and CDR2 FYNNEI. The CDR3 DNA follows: TGTGCCACTACGGGACAGGCCACAGATACGCAGTATTTT. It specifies CATTGQATDTQYF.

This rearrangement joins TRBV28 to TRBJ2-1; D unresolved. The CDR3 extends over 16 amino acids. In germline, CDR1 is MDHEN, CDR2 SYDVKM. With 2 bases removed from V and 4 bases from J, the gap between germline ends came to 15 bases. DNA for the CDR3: TGTGCCAGCAGTTTACCCTCGATGCCTCAATACAATGAGCAGTTCTTC. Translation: CASSLPSMPQYNEQFF.

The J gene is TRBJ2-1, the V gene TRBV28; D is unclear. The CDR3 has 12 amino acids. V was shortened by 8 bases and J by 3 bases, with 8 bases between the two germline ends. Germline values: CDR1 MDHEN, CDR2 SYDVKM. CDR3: CASGKDYNEQFF. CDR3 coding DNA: TGTGCCAGCGGCAAGGACTACAATGAGCAGTTCTTC.